This TCR beta chain was recovered during a study of metastatic and nonmetastatic thyroid tumors (dated by TCRdb to about 2020). In the study overall: Repertoires were compared across peripheral blood and tumor or nodule tissue samples from malignant and benign thyroid patients.

Regarding this clone: Its antigen remains undetermined. Base qualities are missing; no much larger clone stands one base away.

Trimming takes 7 bases from V and 0 bases from J, and the germline ends sit 13 bases apart. CDR1 and CDR2 (MDHEN, SYDVKM) derive from the germline V gene. From cysteine to phenylalanine, the CDR3 is 15 amino acids long. The sequence is cut down to CDR3 DNA, 45 bases in frame from base 1. Receptors were amplified or captured by PCR. Sequenced using an Illumina HiSeq 4000. The TCR beta-chain CDR3 region of each patient was profiled by high-throughput sequencing. As for the original processing: Drawing on CDR3 differences between clinicopathological groups, the researchers built a classifier meant to tell apart patients with distant-metastatic papillary thyroid cancer. The Shannon index was used to measure repertoire diversity, and the Morisita-Horn index was used to measure how similar tumor and blood repertoires were. Starting from the raw public reads, TCRdb applied fastp trimming at Q25, assembled clones with MiXCR and retained in-frame beta chains. Clone size and V and J calls follow TCRdb, not the original study. Across this sample there are approximately 38,000 clones, with 33% seen only once. 15% to 20% of the sample is in the top ten clones.

The study at large found these results: In both blood and tumor samples, malignant tumors were reported to have significantly higher TCR beta diversity than benign nodules.

Before undergoing thyroid surgery, none of the patients had been given any kind of treatment. Using T-cell receptor beta sequencing, the researchers looked back retrospectively at clinical samples from patients, gathered between about 2012 and 2018. The chain is assembled from TRBV28 and TRBJ2-1; TRBD2 is a possible D gene, resting on 6 matching bases. The TCR comes from a female donor with papillary thyroid cancer or a benign thyroid nodule (not recorded which). Some clones in this sample may be carry-over from other donors' samples. Sequencing was done on a sample of tumor tissue. The CDR3 protein sequence reads: CASTNGGSSYNEQFF. Here is the DNA: TGTGCCAGCACCAATGGGGGGAGCTCCTACAATGAGCAGTTCTTC.